The 2 T cell receptor beta chains reported below all come from one sample, sequenced in a study of identical twins. MiXCR, run by TCRdb on the 5' RACE reads, gives a single entry per CDR3 protein. The sample has roughly 250,000 distinct CDR3 sequences, around 15% seen once. The sample comprised memory (CD45RO+) T cells sorted from blood. These receptors were obtained from a woman between 18 and 29 years old in good health.

This clonotype was seen more than once but under ten times. The chain combines TRBV20-1 with TRBJ2-2, with a possible D match to TRBD2 (5 bases). Germline CDR1 DFQATT, CDR2 SNEGSKA (reference sequence). This CDR3 comprises 14 residues. With 3 bases removed from V and 0 bases from J, the gap between germline ends came to 8 bases. CDR3 DNA sequence: TGCAGTGCTAGTTACGGGGCGAACACCGGGGAGCTGTTTTTT. It translates to CSASYGANTGELFF.

There are many counts of this clonotype. V and J are TRBV6-1 and TRBJ2-7; 7 bases match TRBD2. Looked up from germline, CDR1 is MNHNS and CDR2 is SASEGT. The CDR3 spans 15 residues. Trimming took 6 bases from V and 0 from J; bases not matched to a gene: 8. CDR3 in DNA: TGTGCCAGCAGGCCCTTAGGCGGGAGCTCCTACGAGCAGTACTTC. Translation: CASRPLGGSSYEQYF.